Described below is a single T cell receptor beta chain sequence and its context. The J segment lost 0 bases and the V segment lost 7 bases, leaving 12 bases of the junction unmatched. Germline CDR1 and CDR2: LNHDA and SQIVND (reference sequence). This CDR3 spans 16 amino acids. These data are taken from a study of blood T cell repertoires in COVID-19. Across the whole study: COVID-19 samples, acute and convalescent, were from the United States, Italy and Spain.

TCRdb's table, derived via immunoSEQ multiplex PCR, lists solely in-frame clones and lacks some. The sample lists over 350,000 clones, 80% to 90% occurring once. J is TRBJ2-7 and V is TRBV19; 7 bases are a match to TRBD1. The sequence came from a woman aged 30 to 39 with acute or convalescent COVID-19. The sequenced material came from peripheral blood. The CDR3 is CASTRNSGDSSYEQYF. CDR3 nucleotides: TGTGCCAGTACCCGGAACTCTGGGGACAGCTCCTACGAGCAGTACTTC.